This T cell receptor beta chain was captured in a study of metastatic and nonmetastatic thyroid tumors. About the study: Repertoires were compared across blood and tumor or nodule tissue from malignant and benign thyroid patients.

Study conclusions and caveats: It was reportedly found that TCR beta diversity was significantly higher in malignant thyroid tumors than in benign nodules, a difference seen in both blood and tumor samples.

How the authors handled the data: A papillary thyroid cancer distant-metastasis classifier was built from CDR3 differences across clinicopathological groups. TCRdb re-called the PCR reads with MiXCR. These V and J calls derive from TCRdb rather than the authors' analysis. The sample holds 15,000 to 20,000 clones, about 31% seen once. Patients were all untreated before their thyroid surgery. A word on this clone: No antigen is known for it.

Input material: adjacent normal tissue. The clonotype comes from a female donor with papillary thyroid cancer or a benign thyroid nodule (not recorded which). Some clones in this sample may be carry-over from other donors' samples.

The CDR3 here is CASSPRVQYF. DNA for the CDR3: TGTGCCAGCAGCCCCAGGGTGCAGTACTTC. The chain links TRBV7-9 to TRBJ2-7; maybe TRBD1 (5 bases). Trimming removed 5 bases at V and 9 bases at J, with 8 bases between. The CDR3 has 10 residues. The germline V gene has CDR1 SEHNR and CDR2 FQNEAQ (reference sequence).